This TCR beta chain was recovered during a study of blood T cell repertoires in COVID-19. In the authors' workflow: Reference gene primer amplification yielded estimated nucleated cell counts. Data came from immunoSEQ multiplex PCR; TCRdb stores just in-frame clones and leaves some out. The V and J calls and clone size were taken over from that table, and D and trimming were inferred from the DNA. The sample lists more than 110,000 clones; 80% to 85% were seen once. The table lists this clone with a count of one. The ends were cut back, 6 bases at V and 1 base at J, with 9 bases in the middle. Germline CDR1 and CDR2: MNHEY and SVGAGI. The CDR3 spans 13 residues.

The sequenced material came from PBMCs or T cells enriched from blood (not recorded which). The receptor was isolated from a man aged 35-49 years with acute COVID-19. V gene TRBV6-5 combines with J gene TRBJ1-2; a possible D gene is TRBD1 (6 bases). The CDR3 region is CASSLDSNYGYTF. CDR3 DNA sequence: TGTGCCAGCAGCCTGGACAGTAACTATGGCTACACCTTC.